The 2 T cell receptor beta chains below come from one sample, sequenced in a study of beta chain features in type 1 diabetes. These TCRs' antigens remain unknown. The isolated RNA, all of it, was reverse transcribed, so expressed TCRB transcripts were what got sequenced. This table comes from immunoSEQ multiplex PCR, and its TCRdb copy is limited to in-frame clones, with some not included. The repertoire includes about 170,000 clones, almost 8% of them detected once, and roughly 0.5% sits in the top ten. Study findings and constraints: Shorter TCRB CDR3s, moderately but significantly so, marked every one of the four CD4+ subsets in Type 1 diabetes patients.

Sequencing was done on a sample of central memory CD4+ T cells from blood. Source of these receptors: a man aged 18-30 years with type 1 diabetes.

In its sample, this clone was seen a few times. The rearrangement joins TRBV5-1 to TRBJ2-3; D possibly corresponds to TRBD2 (5 bases). The CDR3 is 14 amino acids. V lost 0 bases and J 6 bases, leaving 11 bases between the germline ends. CDR1 and CDR2 from the germline V gene are SGHRS and YFSETQ. The CDR3 reads CASSLVPGSDTQYF. In nucleotides, the CDR3 is TGCGCCAGCAGCTTGGTTCCGGGGTCGGATACGCAGTATTTT.

The sample holds a few counts of this clone. The chain uses TRBV7-9 and TRBJ1-1, with D tentatively TRBD1 (5 bases). The CDR3 runs to 13 residues. Germline CDR1 SEHNR, CDR2 FQNEAQ (reference sequence). Trimming stripped 4 bases from V and 1 base from J, with 7 bases between. In nucleotides, the CDR3 is TGTGCCAGCAGCTGGGACTGGAACACTGAAGCTTTCTTT. Translation gives CASSWDWNTEAFF. Looking up the rest from reference TRBV7-9 and TRBJ1-1 gives the full variable domain: DTGVSQNPRHKITKRGQNVTFRCDPISEHNRLYWYRQTLGQGPEFLTYFQNEAQLEKSRLLSDRFSAERPKGSFSTLEIQRTEQGDSAMYLCASSWDWNTEAFFGQGTRLTVV.